Below are 7 T cell receptor beta chains sequenced from a single sample in a study of blood T cells in healthy people across ages. A sample-barcoded 5' primer and a J-beta primer mix were used in a second PCR of roughly 7 to 11 cycles. TCRdb ran MiXCR on the 5' RACE reads and lists one entry per CDR3 protein. The sample yields over 550,000 distinct CDR3 sequences, around 31% seen once. The material sequenced was blood. Source of these receptors: a woman of 80 years or more in good health.

This clonotype was counted only a few times. The chain combines TRBV7-9 with TRBJ1-1; D ambiguous. The V and J ends lost 4 bases and 7 bases respectively, with 10 bases between them. Germline assignment: CDR1 SEHNR and CDR2 FQNEAQ (reference sequence). This CDR3 is 12 amino acids long. The CDR3, as DNA: TGTGCCAGCAGCTCTCTGACCGATGAAGCTTTCTTT. Protein: CASSSLTDEAFF.

V usage is TRBV4-1 and J usage is TRBJ1-1, with D tentatively TRBD1 (6 bases). V was pared by 1 base and J by 0 bases, with 18 bases between. Germline CDR1 MGHRA, CDR2 YSYEKL. This CDR3 is 18 amino acids long. CDR3: CASSQGGRQGIVNTEAFF. CDR3 sequence (DNA): TGCGCCAGCAGCCAAGGAGGGCGCCAGGGGATTGTGAACACTGAAGCTTTCTTT.

This clonotype was found a few times. The chain couples TRBV11-2 to TRBJ1-6; a weak D match, TRBD1 (6 bases). V lost 9 bases and J lost 3, with 12 bases in between. The CDR3 is made up of 14 amino acids. The germline gives CDR1 SGHAT, CDR2 FQNNGV. DNA for the CDR3: TGTGCCAGTTCACAGGGAATCTATAATTCACCCCTCCACTTT. Amino acids: CASSQGIYNSPLHF.

The table lists this clonotype with a few counts. A read error may be the cause here, since a much bigger clone is one base away. The chain couples TRBV20-1 to TRBJ2-5; 11 bases line up with TRBD1. This CDR3 has 13 residues. Germline V gene sequence: CDR1 DFQATT, CDR2 SNEGSKA (reference sequence). V shed 4 bases, J shed 13 bases, and the junction held 11 bases outside the gene matches. The CDR3: CSAIRDRGASRYF. For the CDR3, the DNA is TGCAGTGCTATCAGGGACAGGGGGGCTTCTCGGTACTTC.

This clonotype appeared a few times. The CDR3 DNA reads as TGTGCCAGCAGCTTTTCTATGGCCACTGAAGCTTTCTTT. Encoded protein: CASSFSMATEAFF. The rearrangement uses TRBV5-6 and TRBJ1-1, with unresolved D. The V end lost 2 bases, the J end lost 4 bases, and 9 bases lay between the germline ends. This CDR3 is 13 amino acids long. The germline CDR1 and CDR2 sequences are SGHDT and YYEEEE.

In its sample, this clonotype was seen many times. V gene TRBV19 combines with J gene TRBJ1-2; D is unclear. Between the trimmed V and J ends, which lost 7 bases and 1 base, there was a span of 7 bases. The CDR3 has 12 amino acids. Germline CDR1 LNHDA, CDR2 SQIVND (reference sequence). This CDR3 is CASKQYNYGYTF. In DNA form, the CDR3 reads TGTGCCAGTAAGCAGTATAACTATGGCTACACCTTC.

About this clonotype: Germline and junction disagree at one end, which may indicate a read error. The chain is built from TRBV18 and TRBJ1-1; 8 bases are shared with TRBD1. Germline V gene data show CDR1 as KGHSH and CDR2 as LQKENI. The CDR3 extends over 15 amino acids. The CDR3 region is CASPPRDRMSTEAFF. The CDR3 DNA reads as TGTGCCAGCCCACCACGGGACAGGATGAGCACTGAAGCTTTCTTT.